A single sample is the source of the 21 T cell receptor beta chains below, sequenced in a study of blood T cells in healthy people across ages. A sample-barcoded 5' primer and a J-beta primer mix were used in a second PCR of roughly 6 to 11 cycles. TCRdb re-analysed the 5' RACE reads in MiXCR, keeping a single row per CDR3 protein. This sample carries 540,000 or so distinct CDR3 sequences, about 25% of them seen once, and the ten largest clones take about 18%. Sequencing input: blood. Receptor source: a woman aged 70-85 years in good health.

CDR3 sequence: CASSGKLGSGGQETQYF. The DNA for the CDR3 is TGCGCCAGCAGCGGAAAACTGGGTAGCGGAGGGCAAGAGACCCAGTACTTC. J is TRBJ2-5 and V is TRBV5-1; tentative D call: TRBD2 (6 bases). The CDR3 spans 17 residues. With 4 bases removed from V and 2 bases from J, the gap between germline ends came to 21 bases. CDR1 is SGHRS, CDR2 YFSETQ, per germline.

This clonotype was counted a few times. The V gene is TRBV4-1, the J gene TRBJ1-1; D is perhaps TRBD1 (5 bases). This CDR3 is 16 amino acids long. Germline CDR1 and CDR2: MGHRA and YSYEKL. The ends were cut back, 1 base at V and 1 base at J, with 13 bases in the middle. Written as DNA, the CDR3 is TGCGCCAGCAGCCAAGTTTCGGCGAGGGGGAACACTGAAGCTTTCTTT. It translates to CASSQVSARGNTEAFF.

The chain couples TRBV5-1 to TRBJ2-3; D is possibly TRBD1 (6 bases). V shed 3 bases and J shed 0 bases, with 11 bases lying between them. CDR1 and CDR2 from the germline V gene are SGHRS and YFSETQ. The CDR3 is 15 amino acids. The CDR3 sequence is CASSWDTSSTDTQYF. The CDR3 region has the DNA TGCGCCAGCAGCTGGGACACATCTAGCACAGATACGCAGTATTTT.

The rearrangement links TRBV4-3 to TRBJ1-2; tentative D call: TRBD1 (5 bases). Germline V gene sequence: CDR1 LGHNA, CDR2 YSLEER. The CDR3 totals 14 residues. The V end lost 4 bases, the J end lost 3 bases, and 12 bases lay between the germline ends. This chain's CDR3 is CASSPGTFDYGYTF. CDR3 nucleotide sequence: TGCGCCAGCAGCCCAGGGACTTTCGACTATGGCTACACCTTC.

The J gene is TRBJ2-3, the V gene TRBV5-1, with 12 positions matching TRBD2. With V trimmed by 7 bases and J by 2 bases, 2 bases remained unmatched. This CDR3 is built from 14 residues. Per the germline V gene, CDR1 is SGHRS and CDR2 is YFSETQ. The CDR3 sequence is CASRTSGDTDTQYF. The CDR3 region has the DNA TGCGCCAGCCGGACTAGCGGGGACACAGATACGCAGTATTTT.

CDR3 DNA: TGTGCCAGCAGCTTGAGTCCTCTAGGGGCTGAAGCTTTCTTT. Protein product: CASSLSPLGAEAFF. V and J are TRBV5-5 and TRBJ1-1, with a tentative D call TRBD1 (5 bases). In germline, CDR1 is SGHKS, CDR2 YYEKEE (reference sequence). V shed 1 base and J shed 6 bases, with 13 bases lying between them. This CDR3 is 14 amino acids long.

Only a few counts were recorded for this clonotype. The V gene is TRBV21-1, the J gene TRBJ2-5. The last part of the DNA fits TRBJ2-1 better; the J call may be wrong. TRBV21-1 is labeled a pseudogene. The length of the CDR3 is 14 residues. CDR3 sequence reads: CATIRRAFYNEQFF. The CDR3, as DNA: TGTGCCACCATTAGAAGGGCTTTCTACAATGAGCAGTTCTTC.

Written as DNA, the CDR3 is TGTGCCAGCAGTGGGACACAGGGGATCTATGGCTACACCTTC. Translation: CASSGTQGIYGYTF. This chain uses TRBV6-1 with TRBJ1-2; 7 bases are shared with TRBD1. The CDR3 sequence is 14 residues long. Looked up from germline, CDR1 is MNHNS and CDR2 is SASEGT. Trimming took 4 bases from V and 4 from J; bases not matched to a gene: 6.

This clonotype was seen more than once but under ten times. V usage is TRBV20-1 and J usage is TRBJ2-5, with D possibly TRBD1 on 7 matching bases. Near its end, the DNA agrees better with TRBJ2-7, so the J call may be wrong. In germline, CDR1 is DFQATT, CDR2 SNEGSKA (reference sequence). The CDR3 totals 14 residues. The CDR3 loop is CSARRQGGFYEQYF. The CDR3 region has the DNA TGCAGTGCTAGAAGGCAGGGGGGCTTCTACGAGCAGTACTTC.

The J gene is TRBJ2-1, the V gene TRBV6-1; D is uncertain. Germline CDR1 is MNHNS and CDR2 is SASEGT. The CDR3 is made up of 13 amino acids. V was cut by 2 bases and J by 7 bases, with 9 bases left in between. As DNA, the CDR3 is TGTGCCAGCAGTGAACACCGGTGGAATGAGCAGTTCTTC. This gives the protein CASSEHRWNEQFF.

This sequence joins TRBV7-9 and TRBJ2-5; D is perhaps TRBD2 (6 bases). The germline V gene encodes CDR1 SEHNR and CDR2 FQNEAQ (reference sequence). V lost 0 bases, J lost 5 bases, and 13 bases lay in between. The CDR3 consists of 15 residues. Written as DNA, the CDR3 is TGTGCCAGCAGCTTAGCGAGCGGGTTGGGGGAGACCCAGTACTTC. Translating it yields CASSLASGLGETQYF.

This clonotype was recorded many times. This chain joins TRBV12-3 or TRBV12-4 and TRBJ1-6, with D hard to call. Trimming took off 5 bases at V and 6 bases at J, with 14 bases between the two ends. The CDR3 loop spans 15 amino acids. CDR3 loop: CASSPPGPANSPLHF. Written as DNA, the CDR3 is TGTGCCAGCAGTCCCCCCGGGCCAGCTAATTCACCCCTCCACTTT.

This clonotype has more than one count but fewer than ten. The chain combines TRBV19 with TRBJ2-5; 13 nucleotides line up with TRBD2. The J call is uncertain, as TRBJ2-1 better fits the DNA end. The V gene's germline CDR1 is LNHDA and CDR2 SQIVND (reference sequence). CDR3 size: 16 residues. The CDR3 bases are TGTGCCAGTAGTATCACTAGCGGGGGGGCAGGGAATGAGCAGTTCTTC. Translating gives CASSITSGGAGNEQFF.

This clonotype was detected many times. The chain uses TRBV29-1 and TRBJ2-7, with unresolved D. The CDR3 is 13 residues long. The germline gives CDR1 SQVTM, CDR2 ANQGSEA. V lost 4 bases to trimming and J lost 2 bases, with 12 bases between them. The CDR3 DNA sequence: TGCAGCGTTGCACGTGAGTGGCCCTACGAGCAGTACTTC. It codes for CSVAREWPYEQYF.

This clonotype was picked up a small number of times. The gene calls are TRBV5-1 and TRBJ2-4; D is possibly TRBD1 (6 bases). This CDR3 has 14 residues. V gave up 2 bases and J gave up 8 bases, with 14 bases separating them. Germline lookup yields CDR1 SGHRS and CDR2 YFSETQ. The CDR3 protein is CASSLGGIGDIQYF. The CDR3 DNA reads TGCGCCAGCAGCTTAGGGGGTATAGGGGACATTCAGTACTTC.

The rearrangement links TRBV14 to TRBJ1-4; possibly TRBD1 for D (5 bases). There are 18 residues in the CDR3. V shed 1 base and J shed 0 bases, with 15 bases lying between them. Per the germline V gene, CDR1 is SGHDN and CDR2 is FVKESK. DNA of the CDR3: TGTGCCAGCAGCCAAGTAGGCGGCCCGGGGGCAACTAATGAAAAACTGTTTTTT. It yields the protein CASSQVGGPGATNEKLFF. The variable domain in full, with the rest retrieved from reference TRBV14 and TRBJ1-4, is EAGVTQFPSHSVIEKGQTVTLRCDPISGHDNLYWYRRVMGKEIKFLLHFVKESKQDESGMPNNRFLAERTGGTYSTLKVQPAELEDSGVYFCASSQVGGPGATNEKLFFGSGTQLSVL.

The chain is built from TRBV5-1 and TRBJ1-2; 7 bases line up with TRBD1. Germline assignment: CDR1 SGHRS and CDR2 YFSETQ. Trimming removed 5 bases from V and 4 bases from J; junction bases left unmatched: 8. The CDR3 is 14 residues long. Written as DNA, the CDR3 is TGCGCCAGCAGGTCCACCGGGACAGCCTATGGCTACACCTTC. It translates to CASRSTGTAYGYTF.

This clonotype was seen at least ten times. The V and J genes are TRBV12-3 or TRBV12-4 and TRBJ2-5, with a weak D call TRBD2 (5 bases). This CDR3 is 14 amino acids long. Trimming pared 3 bases from V and 2 bases from J, leaving 10 bases between. The CDR3 protein is CASSFPRGQETQYF. The CDR3 DNA reads TGTGCCAGCAGTTTCCCACGGGGTCAAGAGACCCAGTACTTC.

This sequence joins TRBV5-1 and TRBJ2-4, with D tentatively TRBD2 (5 bases). The germline V and J ends were trimmed by 0 bases and 3 bases, with 10 bases remaining between them. In germline, CDR1 is SGHRS, CDR2 YFSETQ. The CDR3 is 15 residues long. The CDR3, as DNA: TGCGCCAGCAGCTTGGACGGGAATGGCAAAAACATTCAGTACTTC. Translated: CASSLDGNGKNIQYF.

The chain recombines TRBV28 with TRBJ2-5, with TRBD2 matching over 8 bases. The V gene's germline CDR1 is MDHEN and CDR2 SYDVKM. The CDR3 loop spans 16 amino acids. V lost 6 bases to trimming and J lost 4 bases; unmatched junction nucleotides: 13. CDR3 region: CASSTRGAGSSETQYF. CDR3 in DNA: TGTGCCAGCAGCACGCGGGGGGCGGGCTCGTCAGAGACCCAGTACTTC.

V is TRBV10-3 and J is TRBJ1-5; TRBD1 might be the D (5 bases). Trimming stripped 9 bases from V and 0 bases from J, with 12 bases between. Germline V gene data show CDR1 as ENHRY and CDR2 as SYGVKD. The CDR3 totals 14 residues. CDR3 loop: CAIRQGLSNQPQHF. The CDR3 DNA is TGTGCCATAAGGCAGGGACTTAGCAATCAGCCCCAGCATTTT.